These 28 T cell receptor beta chains were sequenced from one sample in a study of T-cell reconstitution after alpha-beta-depleted transplantation in children. The TCRbeta library incorporated unique molecular identifiers. TCRdb used MiXCR to reprocess the PCR reads, holding one entry per CDR3 protein. The sample holds about 440,000 distinct CDR3 sequences, roughly 43% seen once. This specimen was PBMCs, taken before TCRalphabeta/CD19-depleted stem cell transplant. These TCRs come from a girl under 10 years old with aplastic anemia, due to receive a stem cell transplant.

This chain's CDR3 is CASSPRGHTNEKLFF. The CDR3 DNA reads TGTGCCAGCAGCCCCCGGGGGCACACTAATGAAAAACTGTTTTTT. The genes are TRBV6-1 and TRBJ1-4, with D possibly matching TRBD1 (6 bases). Per germline, CDR1 MNHNS and CDR2 SASEGT. The CDR3 extends over 15 amino acids. V was shortened by 6 bases and J by 2 bases, with 13 bases between the two germline ends.

The sample holds many counts of this clonotype. This chain joins TRBV5-5 and TRBJ2-1; D call uncertain. CDR3 length: 15 amino acids. Per germline, CDR1 SGHKS and CDR2 YYEKEE (reference sequence). The V end lost 0 bases, the J end lost 2 bases, and 9 bases lay between the germline ends. The CDR3 region is CASSLVGSAYNEQFF. The CDR3 DNA follows: TGTGCCAGCAGCTTGGTGGGCTCGGCCTACAATGAGCAGTTCTTC.

This chain uses TRBV4-2 with TRBJ2-1; no clear D. The CDR3 contains 18 residues. The V end was cut by 4 bases, the J end by 0 bases, with 19 bases between. Germline CDR1 LGHNA, CDR2 YNFKEQ. CDR3 sequence (DNA): TGTGCCAGCAGCCGATGGCCAGTGACCCAGAGCTCCTACAATGAGCAGTTCTTC. Protein: CASSRWPVTQSSYNEQFF.

This clonotype was seen at least ten times. This chain uses TRBV20-1 with TRBJ2-3; 8 bases line up with TRBD1. Germline values: CDR1 DFQATT, CDR2 SNEGSKA (reference sequence). This CDR3 spans 17 amino acids. J gave up 0 bases and V 5 bases, and 13 bases lay outside the gene matches. CDR3 sequence reads: CSAYNTRDRISTDTQYF. The CDR3 nucleotides are TGCAGTGCTTACAATACCAGGGACAGGATTAGCACAGATACGCAGTATTTT.

The chain is built from TRBV6-4 and TRBJ2-3, with D unclear. V lost 6 bases, J lost 4 bases, and 11 bases lay in between. The CDR3 is 13 amino acids. Germline CDR1 reads MRHNA; CDR2 reads SNTAGT. For the CDR3, the DNA is TGTGCCAGCAGCGACGGGTCCCCAGATACGCAGTATTTT. Its translation: CASSDGSPDTQYF.

This clonotype came up a few times. V and J are TRBV20-1 and TRBJ2-7, with 8 nucleotides matching TRBD1. Germline values: CDR1 DFQATT, CDR2 SNEGSKA (reference sequence). The length of the CDR3 is 13 residues. V was pared by 6 bases and J by 1 base, with 5 bases of the junction left unmatched. CDR3 in amino acids: CSAIDRGSYEQYF. The CDR3, as DNA: TGCAGTGCAATTGACAGGGGATCCTACGAGCAGTACTTC.

The chain carries TRBV15 and TRBJ2-7; 8 positions agree with TRBD1. V gave up 8 bases and J gave up 5 bases; unmatched junction bases: 14. The CDR3 has 15 amino acids. The germline CDR1 and CDR2 sequences are LNHNV and YYDKDF (reference sequence). CDR3 amino acids: CATQDELQGAHEQYF. In nucleotides, the CDR3 is TGTGCCACCCAAGATGAATTGCAGGGGGCCCACGAGCAGTACTTC. The full variable domain, its missing parts supplied by reference TRBV15 and TRBJ2-7, is DAMVIQNPRYQVTQFGKPVTLSCSQTLNHNVMYWYQQKSSQAPKLLFHYYDKDFNNEADTPDNFQSRRPNTSFCFLDIRSPGLGDTAMYLCATQDELQGAHEQYFGPGTRLTVT.

Concerning this clonotype itself: A single base separates this from a much larger clone, so it may be a read error. The missing conserved phenylalanine or tryptophan at the end of this CDR3 makes a read error likely. V and J are TRBV10-1 and TRBJ2-3, with a tentative D call TRBD2 (5 bases). Germline loops: CDR1 WNHNN, CDR2 SYGVQD (reference sequence). V was cut by 3 bases and J by 9 bases, with 10 bases left in between. The CDR3 has 12 amino acids. CDR3 amino acids: CASSETAGTQYL. CDR3 DNA: TGCGCCAGCAGTGAAACGGCGGGCACGCAGTATTTA.

The rearrangement joins TRBV4-1 to TRBJ2-3, with 9 bases aligning to TRBD1. The CDR3 spans 19 residues. Germline values: CDR1 MGHRA, CDR2 YSYEKL. The V and J ends lost 0 bases and 0 bases, in that order; junction bases with no gene match: 10. CDR3 nucleotides: TGCGCCAGCAGCCAAGACCCGGGACAGGGTCTCCCTAGCACAGATACGCAGTATTTT. The encoded protein is CASSQDPGQGLPSTDTQYF.

The chain uses TRBV15 and TRBJ2-3; D possibly uses TRBD1 or TRBD2 (5 bases each). V lost 5 bases, J lost 2 bases, and 17 bases lay in between. This CDR3 has 16 residues. Germline-derived CDR1 and CDR2 are LNHNV and YYDKDF (reference sequence). The CDR3 DNA sequence: TGTGCCACCAGCGAAAGCCGGGACGATAACACAGATACGCAGTATTTT. Encoded protein: CATSESRDDNTDTQYF.

The V and J genes are TRBV20-1 and TRBJ1-1, with D unclear. This CDR3 contains 10 residues. Trimming took off 6 bases at V and 3 bases at J, with 5 bases between the two ends. CDR1 and CDR2 (germline): DFQATT, SNEGSKA (reference sequence). The CDR3 region is CSADDTEAFF. In DNA form, the CDR3 reads TGCAGTGCCGATGACACTGAAGCTTTCTTT.

The chain joins TRBV20-1 to TRBJ1-1; D remains ambiguous. The CDR3 is made up of 12 amino acids. Germline CDR1 is DFQATT and CDR2 is SNEGSKA (reference sequence). CDR3 loop: CSSQHPNTEAFF. The CDR3 nucleotides read TGCAGCTCTCAGCACCCGAACACTGAAGCTTTCTTT.

This clonotype appeared a single time. The gene calls are TRBV30 and TRBJ2-7; no clear D gene. The CDR3 consists of 13 residues. CDR1 and CDR2 (germline): GTSNPN, SVGIG (reference sequence). Deletions cut 3 bases from V and 2 bases from J, with 11 bases between. Here the CDR3 reads CAWRVDGAYEQYF. The CDR3, as DNA: TGTGCCTGGAGGGTGGACGGAGCCTACGAGCAGTACTTC. Looking up the rest from reference TRBV30 and TRBJ2-7 gives the full variable domain: SQTIHQWPATLVQPVGSPLSLECTVEGTSNPNLYWYRQAAGRGLQLLFYSVGIGQISSEVPQNLSASRPQDRQFILSSKKLLLSDSGFYLCAWRVDGAYEQYFGPGTRLTVT.

The DNA for the CDR3 is TGTGCCAGCACCCCAGGGAGTGTCAACAATGAGCAGTTCTTC. It codes for CASTPGSVNNEQFF. The genes are TRBV28 and TRBJ2-1, with D perhaps TRBD1 or TRBD2 (5 bases each). The CDR3 length is 14 residues. CDR1 and CDR2 (germline): MDHEN, SYDVKM. V was cut by 7 bases and J by 5 bases, with 15 bases left in between.

This clonotype showed up just a few times. This chain links TRBV27 with TRBJ2-7; weak D call: TRBD2 (6 bases). Per germline, CDR1 MNHEY and CDR2 SMNVEV (reference sequence). The CDR3 spans 14 residues. V lost 6 bases and J lost 0, with 12 bases in between. CDR3 in DNA: TGTGCCAGCAGAGGAGGGACTGTCTCCTACGAGCAGTACTTC. Protein: CASRGGTVSYEQYF.

This clonotype has ten or more counts. The chain links TRBV3-1 to TRBJ2-1; TRBD2 agrees at 11 bases. CDR1 is LGHDT and CDR2 is YNNKEL in the germline V gene (reference sequence). After removal of 1 base from V and 4 bases from J, the junction contained 6 bases not matched to a gene. The CDR3 runs 17 residues. The CDR3 DNA reads TGTGCCAGCAGCCAAGGCCATAGCGGGAGGGGGTACAATGAGCAGTTCTTC. Translating it yields CASSQGHSGRGYNEQFF.

CDR3 in amino acids: CAWSQKGTGDSPLHF. Written as DNA, the CDR3 is TGTGCCTGGAGCCAAAAGGGGACAGGGGATTCACCCCTCCACTTT. The V and J genes are TRBV30 and TRBJ1-6, with 10 bases that match TRBD1. Germline assignment: CDR1 GTSNPN and CDR2 SVGIG (reference sequence). Trimming at V came to 3 bases and at J to 8 bases, leaving 7 bases not matched to a gene. The CDR3 is 15 amino acids.

This clonotype was observed a few times. The CDR3 nucleotides are TGTGCCAGCAGCCAAGGCTCGGGTATCTACGAGCAGTACTTC. Amino acid sequence: CASSQGSGIYEQYF. The chain couples TRBV3-1 to TRBJ2-7, with D uncertain. Trimming took 1 base from V and 3 from J, leaving 10 bases between them. There are 14 residues in the CDR3. Germline CDR1 is LGHDT and CDR2 is YNNKEL (reference sequence).

This chain joins TRBV10-3 and TRBJ2-1; TRBD2 matches 8 bases. The V gene's germline CDR1 is ENHRY and CDR2 SYGVKD. V lost 3 bases, J lost 6 bases, and 4 bases stayed unmatched. This CDR3 spans 14 amino acids. CDR3 amino acids: CAISERGGRNEQFF. CDR3 DNA: TGTGCCATCAGTGAACGGGGGGGGCGCAATGAGCAGTTCTTC.

The chain employs TRBV20-1 and TRBJ2-1; D is unresolved. The CDR3 loop spans 14 amino acids. Germline V gene lookup returns CDR1 DFQATT and CDR2 SNEGSKA (reference sequence). V was shortened by 3 bases and J by 8 bases, with 17 bases between the two germline ends. The CDR3 nucleotides read TGCAGTGCTAGGAGGCTAGGCGCGTGGGATGAGCAGTTCTTC. Translating it yields CSARRLGAWDEQFF.

The chain couples TRBV20-1 to TRBJ1-2, with D possibly TRBD1 on 5 matching bases. CDR3 length: 14 amino acids. Trimming pared 2 bases from V and 2 bases from J, leaving 12 bases between. In germline, CDR1 is DFQATT, CDR2 SNEGSKA (reference sequence). The CDR3, as DNA: TGCAGTGCTAGACCCTTGGGGGTGAACTATGGCTACACCTTC. Protein product: CSARPLGVNYGYTF.

The chain combines TRBV7-2 with TRBJ2-7, with 11 bases matching TRBD2. This CDR3 spans 13 amino acids. J gave up 4 bases and V 5 bases, and 1 base lay outside the gene matches. Germline V gene lookup returns CDR1 SGHTA and CDR2 FQGNSA. CDR3 DNA: TGTGCCAGCAGCACTAGCGGGAGTTACGAGCAGTACTTC. This codes for CASSTSGSYEQYF.

The chain uses TRBV5-1 and TRBJ2-7; TRBD1 matches at 10 bases. There are 16 residues in the CDR3. Germline CDR1 is SGHRS and CDR2 is YFSETQ. The V and J ends lost 4 bases and 0 bases, in that order; junction bases with no gene match: 7. The CDR3 sequence is CASSTGQGTNSYEQYF. The DNA for the CDR3 is TGCGCCAGCAGCACGGGACAGGGGACCAACTCCTACGAGCAGTACTTC.

A few counts support this clonotype. This chain links TRBV28 with TRBJ1-1, with 8 positions matching TRBD1. After removal of 2 bases from V and 3 bases from J, the junction contained 8 bases not matched to a gene. The CDR3 runs to 16 residues. Germline V gene data show CDR1 as MDHEN and CDR2 as SYDVKM. The chain's CDR3 is CASSLGGTGRDTEAFF. CDR3 in DNA: TGTGCCAGCAGTTTAGGGGGGACAGGCCGTGACACTGAAGCTTTCTTT.

CDR3 sequence reads: CASSWGASTDTQYF. The CDR3 region has the DNA TGTGCCAGCAGTTGGGGGGCGAGCACAGATACGCAGTATTTT. The V gene is TRBV27, the J gene TRBJ2-3; either TRBD1 or TRBD2 may supply D (6 bases each). Trimming left V 4 bases short and J 0 bases short, with 8 bases between. The CDR3 totals 14 residues. Germline V gene data show CDR1 as MNHEY and CDR2 as SMNVEV (reference sequence).

Points on this clonotype: Sequence at one end of the junction differs from germline and may be a read error. This chain links TRBV9 with TRBJ2-7; TRBD2 aligns across 8 bases. Germline CDR1 SGDLS, CDR2 YYNGEE. The length of the CDR3 is 15 residues. This chain's CDR3 is CASSETSAYSFEQYF. The CDR3 DNA is TGTGCCAGCAGCGAGACTAGCGCGTATTCCTTCGAGCAGTACTTC.

This chain links TRBV7-8 with TRBJ2-2, with 12 bases identical to TRBD2. The trim removed 4 bases at V and 10 bases at J, leaving 7 bases unmatched. Germline loops: CDR1 SGHVS, CDR2 FQNEAQ. This CDR3 contains 15 residues. The DNA of the CDR3 is TGTGCCAGCAGCTGGAGACTAGCGGGAGAACCGGAGCTGTTTTTT. Translated: CASSWRLAGEPELFF.

This clonotype has more than one count but fewer than ten. This chain connects TRBV4-1 to TRBJ1-1; D might be TRBD1 (6 bases). CDR1 is MGHRA, CDR2 YSYEKL, per germline. V lost 7 bases to trimming and J lost 5 bases, with 11 bases between them. The length of the CDR3 is 12 residues. The CDR3 bases are TGCGCCAGCACACAGGGAGATACTGAAGCTTTCTTT. Translating gives CASTQGDTEAFF.